This is a list of T cell receptor beta chains from one sample in a study of follicular helper T cells after annual influenza vaccination. This table comes from immunoSEQ multiplex PCR, and its TCRdb copy is limited to in-frame clones, with some not included. This table has more than 250 clones, roughly 80% appearing once. Sequenced material: CXCR5+ CD38+ circulating T follicular helper cells from blood, taken on the day of influenza vaccination. The receptors stem from an adult who received the influenza vaccine. CDR3s include the opening cysteine and the closing phenylalanine or tryptophan. A D gene is named only where the DNA matches it firmly. Size is stated for part of the rows, as once, few or many counts, or as a class when the clone is expanded.

TRBV5-4	TRBD2	TRBJ2-2	-	CASSFKSGGAGELFF	TGTGCCAGCAGCTTTAAGAGCGGGGGGGCCGGGGAGCTGTTTTTT
TRBV23-1	-	TRBJ1-1	-	CASSPLNPLGTEAFF	TGCGCCAGCAGTCCCTTAAATCCGTTGGGCACTGAAGCTTTCTTT
TRBV4-2	-	TRBJ2-1	-	CASSQGVGGQYNEQFF	TGTGCCAGCAGCCAAGGAGTGGGGGGACAATACAATGAGCAGTTCTTC
TRBV27	TRBD1	TRBJ1-2	-	CASSSPGQGNYGYTF	TGTGCCAGCAGTTCACCGGGACAGGGGAACTATGGCTACACCTTC
TRBV4-1	-	TRBJ2-7	-	CASSLGWASTYEQYF	TGCGCCAGCAGCCTAGGGTGGGCGAGTACCTACGAGCAGTACTTC
TRBV18	TRBD2	TRBJ2-5	-	CASSPPNGGEETQYF	TGTGCCAGCTCACCACCGAACGGGGGGGAAGAGACCCAGTACTTC
TRBV9	TRBD2	TRBJ2-2	-	CASSVDPSGGTTGELFF	TGTGCCAGCAGCGTAGATCCCAGCGGGGGGACCACCGGGGAGCTGTTTTTT
TRBV1	-	TRBJ2-2	once	CTSSRPLAGGPGTGEPFF	TGCACCAGCAGCCGCCCCTTGGCGGGGGGGCCTGGGACCGGGGAGCCGTTTTTT
TRBV7-9	TRBD2	TRBJ2-5	-	CASSSSGASSGTQYF	TGTGCCAGCAGCTCCAGCGGGGCGTCGAGTGGGACCCAGTACTTC
TRBV6-5	TRBD1	TRBJ1-1	-	CASTQQGYTEAFF	TGTGCCAGCACCCAACAGGGGTACACTGAAGCTTTCTTT
TRBV5-8	-	TRBJ1-5	few	CASSSRLGGYHQPQHF	TGTGCCAGCAGCTCCCGGCTGGGAGGGTACCATCAGCCCCAGCATTTT
TRBV7-6	-	TRBJ2-7	-	CASSPATGTPEQYF	TGTGCCAGCAGTCCCGCGACAGGTACCCCCGAGCAGTACTTC
TRBV5-1	TRBD1	TRBJ2-7	-	CASNGDRPHEQYF	TGCGCCAGCAATGGGGACAGGCCCCACGAGCAGTACTTC
TRBV5-1	-	TRBJ1-2	-	CASRGGSYGYTF	TGCGCCAGCAGAGGGGGGTCCTATGGCTACACCTTC
TRBV5-4	TRBD1	TRBJ1-1	-	CASRRDRNTEAFF	TGTGCCAGCAGGAGGGACAGGAACACTGAAGCTTTCTTT
TRBV21-1	-	TRBJ2-1	-	CASSTCILHHSDNEQFF	TGTGCCAGCAGCACCTGTATACTACACCATTCCGACAATGAGCAGTTCTTC
TRBV7-9	-	TRBJ1-1	once	CASSLGGTYTEAFF	TGTGCCAGCAGCCTTGGGGGGACCTACACTGAAGCTTTCTTT
TRBV6-1	-	TRBJ1-2	few	CASSEQGGYGYTF	TGTGCCAGCAGTGAGCAGGGAGGGTATGGCTACACCTTC
TRBV4-1	TRBD2	TRBJ2-1	-	CASSPGTSGDNEQFF	TGCGCCAGCAGCCCCGGGACTAGCGGCGACAATGAGCAGTTCTTC
TRBV5-1	TRBD2	TRBJ2-3	-	CASSLRPWRLAGGTDTQYF	TGCGCCAGCAGCTTAAGGCCATGGCGGCTAGCGGGAGGCACAGATACGCAGTATTTT